Below are 31 T cell receptor beta chains sequenced from a single sample in a study of shared clonotypes between healthy human individuals. Terminally differentiated effector memory CD45RA+ cells were left out of the naive CD8 fraction, which was CD45RO-negative and positively selected for CCR7. Assay: immunoSEQ multiplex PCR; the TCRdb copy retains only in-frame clones and omits some. The sample lists around 580,000 clones, roughly 98% seen once, with less than 0.35% in the top ten. Sequenced sample: naive CD8+ T cells sorted from blood. These receptors originate from a man younger than 45 in good health.

V is TRBV7-9 and J is TRBJ2-2, with 9 bases that match TRBD1. Germline V gene sequence: CDR1 SEHNR, CDR2 FQNEAQ (reference sequence). After removal of 5 bases from V and 7 bases from J, the junction contained 8 bases not matched to a gene. The CDR3 has 15 amino acids. CDR3 nucleotides: TGTGCCAGCAGCCCAAGGGACAGGGCTGGCGGGGAGCTGTTTTTT. Protein: CASSPRDRAGGELFF.

The genes are TRBV2 and TRBJ2-6, with unresolved D. V lost 4 bases, J lost 10 bases, and 5 bases lay in between. Germline V gene data show CDR1 as SNHLY and CDR2 as FYNNEI. This CDR3 spans 11 amino acids. The CDR3 protein is CASSVGNVLTF. The CDR3 region has the DNA TGTGCCAGCAGTGTTGGGAACGTCCTGACTTTC. Full variable domain (outside the CDR3, taken from reference TRBV2 and TRBJ2-6): EPEVTQTPSHQVTQMGQEVILRCVPISNHLYFYWYRQILGQKVEFLVSFYNNEISEKSEIFDDQFSVERPDGSNFTLKIRSTKLEDSAMYFCASSVGNVLTFGAGSRLTVL.

The chain uses TRBV5-4 and TRBJ1-2; 7 nucleotides agree with TRBD1. Germline values: CDR1 SGHNT, CDR2 YYREEE (reference sequence). This CDR3 spans 16 amino acids. Trimming cost V 0 bases and J 1 base; bases outside gene matches: 6. CDR3 DNA: TGTGCCAGCAGCTTGGAGGACAGGAGCCATAACTATGGCTACACCTTC. Translation: CASSLEDRSHNYGYTF.

This clone has just a few counts. The chain couples TRBV15 to TRBJ2-3, with 7 bases aligning to TRBD2. V lost 5 bases to trimming and J lost 2 bases; unmatched junction nucleotides: 4. The CDR3 sequence is 14 residues long. Germline CDR1 and CDR2: LNHNV and YYDKDF (reference sequence). CDR3 sequence reads: CATSGGRATDTQYF. The CDR3 DNA follows: TGTGCCACCAGCGGTGGGAGGGCCACAGATACGCAGTATTTT.

The chain couples TRBV27 to TRBJ2-7; possibly TRBD1 for D (6 bases). This CDR3 region has 14 residues. Germline CDR1 and CDR2: MNHEY and SMNVEV (reference sequence). V was shortened by 6 bases and J by 7 bases, with 19 bases between the two germline ends. CDR3: CASSRGTSYGEQYF. In DNA, the CDR3 is TGTGCCAGCAGCAGGGGCACTTCCTACGGGGAGCAGTACTTC.

This rearrangement joins TRBV4-1 to TRBJ1-3; no clear D gene. CDR3 size: 14 residues. Germline V CDR1 and CDR2: MGHRA, YSYEKL. V was shortened by 3 bases and J by 0 bases, with 6 bases between the two germline ends. The CDR3 bases are TGCGCCAGCAGCCAGCCGGGCTCTGGAAACACCATATATTTT. This sequence encodes CASSQPGSGNTIYF.

V and J are TRBV18 and TRBJ1-5; TRBD1 agrees at 8 bases. The CDR3 is 16 amino acids. Germline-derived CDR1 and CDR2 are KGHSH and LQKENI. V was pared by 3 bases and J by 4 bases, with 8 bases of the junction left unmatched. For the CDR3, the DNA is TGTGCCAGCTCACCCGAAGGACAGGGCACTAATCAGCCCCAGCATTTT. It specifies CASSPEGQGTNQPQHF.

The V call is TRBV28, the J call TRBJ1-5, with 8 bases aligning to TRBD1. This CDR3 spans 16 amino acids. The J segment lost 4 bases and the V segment lost 5 bases, leaving 10 bases of the junction unmatched. In germline, CDR1 is MDHEN, CDR2 SYDVKM. The CDR3 bases are TGTGCCAGCAGTGCTCTACAGGGGGTATGGAATCAGCCCCAGCATTTT. This codes for CASSALQGVWNQPQHF. Looking up the rest from reference TRBV28 and TRBJ1-5 gives the full variable domain: DVKVTQSSRYLVKRTGEKVFLECVQDMDHENMFWYRQDPGLGLRLIYFSYDVKMKEKGDIPEGYSVSREKKERFSLILESASTNQTSMYLCASSALQGVWNQPQHFGDGTRLSIL.

This rearrangement joins TRBV4-1 to TRBJ1-1, with D perhaps matching TRBD1 (6 bases). The CDR3 runs 15 residues. The V end lost 0 bases, the J end lost 1 base, and 9 bases lay between the germline ends. Looked up from germline, CDR1 is MGHRA and CDR2 is YSYEKL. Here the CDR3 DNA reads TGCGCCAGCAGCCAAGATGGAGGGGGGAACACTGAAGCTTTCTTT. Translation: CASSQDGGGNTEAFF.

This chain connects TRBV7-9 to TRBJ2-7; 7 bases match TRBD1. Germline assignment: CDR1 SEHNR and CDR2 FQNEAQ (reference sequence). Trimming removed 4 bases from V and 2 bases from J; junction bases left unmatched: 11. The CDR3 spans 16 residues. This CDR3 reads CASSSTWTGSAYEQYF. The CDR3 nucleotides are TGTGCCAGCAGCTCAACCTGGACAGGCAGTGCCTACGAGCAGTACTTC.

The V and J genes are TRBV27 and TRBJ2-7; tentative D call: TRBD1 (6 bases). Trimming cost V 1 base and J 0 bases, with 10 bases left between them. Per germline, CDR1 MNHEY and CDR2 SMNVEV (reference sequence). The CDR3 sequence is 15 residues long. In nucleotides, the CDR3 is TGTGCCAGCAGTTTATATACAGGGCCCTCCTACGAGCAGTACTTC. Amino acid sequence: CASSLYTGPSYEQYF.

The chain has TRBV7-9 and TRBJ1-3; D ambiguous. Germline loops: CDR1 SEHNR, CDR2 FQNEAQ (reference sequence). The CDR3 totals 13 residues. The V gene lost 5 bases and the J gene lost 4 bases, with 9 bases spanning the gap. The CDR3 here is CASSQTLGNTIYF. CDR3 sequence (DNA): TGTGCCAGCAGCCAGACCCTAGGAAACACCATATATTTT.

The V gene is TRBV11-2, the J gene TRBJ1-2; D remains unclear. Per germline, CDR1 SGHAT and CDR2 FQNNGV. The ends were cut back, 4 bases at V and 0 bases at J, with 12 bases in the middle. This CDR3 comprises 15 residues. The CDR3 loop reads CASSSLRGTNYGYTF. The CDR3 DNA sequence: TGTGCCAGCAGCTCCCTTCGGGGAACTAACTATGGCTACACCTTC.

The chain uses TRBV28 and TRBJ2-1; the match to TRBD2 covers 9 bases. V was clipped by 5 bases and J by 5 bases; unmatched bases: 7. Per the germline V gene, CDR1 is MDHEN and CDR2 is SYDVKM. The CDR3 is made up of 15 amino acids. CDR3 loop: CASSAPGLADNEQFF. CDR3 DNA sequence: TGTGCCAGCAGTGCCCCGGGACTAGCTGACAATGAGCAGTTCTTC.

The chain employs TRBV5-1 and TRBJ2-7, with D perhaps TRBD2 (5 bases). The germline V gene encodes CDR1 SGHRS and CDR2 YFSETQ. This CDR3 has 14 amino acids. The ends were cut back, 4 bases at V and 0 bases at J, with 11 bases in the middle. In DNA form, the CDR3 reads TGCGCCAGCAGCCACAGACTAAGCTCCTACGAGCAGTACTTC. This sequence encodes CASSHRLSSYEQYF.

The genes are TRBV28 and TRBJ2-7; possible D gene TRBD1, 5 bases. In germline, CDR1 is MDHEN, CDR2 SYDVKM. V dropped 5 bases and J dropped 3 bases, with 14 bases sitting between them. This CDR3 has 14 residues. CDR3 in amino acids: CASSHSWGVYEQYF. Here the CDR3 DNA reads TGTGCCAGCAGTCACAGTTGGGGCGTCTACGAGCAGTACTTC.

Concerning this clone: This sample also contains other DNA sequences that code for the same CDR3. The gene calls are TRBV27 and TRBJ2-7; perhaps TRBD1 as D (6 bases). CDR3 length: 13 amino acids. The germline V and J ends were trimmed by 0 bases and 3 bases, with 6 bases remaining between them. Germline CDR1 is MNHEY and CDR2 is SMNVEV (reference sequence). CDR3 nucleotides: TGTGCCAGCAGTTTATCGACAGGCTACGAGCAGTACTTC. Protein sequence: CASSLSTGYEQYF.

This chain connects TRBV14 to TRBJ2-1; TRBD1 matches 11 bases. Germline-derived CDR1 and CDR2 are SGHDN and FVKESK. This CDR3 is built from 18 residues. Unmatched junction bases numbered 6, after V lost 2 bases and J lost 0 bases. For the CDR3, the DNA is TGTGCCAGCAGCCAACGGACAGGGACAGGGGGCTCCTACAATGAGCAGTTCTTC. Translated, it gives CASSQRTGTGGSYNEQFF.

This sequence joins TRBV9 and TRBJ2-1, with a possible D match to TRBD1 (5 bases). Trimming removed 3 bases from V and 15 bases from J, with 19 bases in between. This CDR3 has 13 amino acids. Germline V CDR1 and CDR2: SGDLS, YYNGEE. The CDR3 is CASSANSGYNLFF. CDR3 DNA sequence: TGTGCCAGCAGCGCAAACTCAGGGTACAATTTGTTCTTC.

The chain combines TRBV4-1 with TRBJ2-7; D call uncertain. CDR3 size: 15 residues. Germline V gene sequence: CDR1 MGHRA, CDR2 YSYEKL. Deletions cut 3 bases from V and 3 bases from J, with 15 bases between. The CDR3 region has the DNA TGCGCCAGCAGCCATTTGCTAGGTGCGTTCTACGAGCAGTACTTC. Encoded protein: CASSHLLGAFYEQYF.

The V gene is TRBV4-1, the J gene TRBJ2-3; 7 bases are shared with TRBD1. The V gene end was trimmed by 1 base and the J gene end by 0 bases; junction bases not matched to a gene: 7. CDR1 is MGHRA, CDR2 YSYEKL, per germline. The CDR3 runs to 17 residues. CDR3 sequence (DNA): TGCGCCAGCAGCCAAGCGTACAGGGGCACTAGCACAGATACGCAGTATTTT. Encoded protein: CASSQAYRGTSTDTQYF.

This chain links TRBV27 with TRBJ2-7; 9 nucleotides match TRBD2. V shed 5 bases and J 6 bases; nucleotides not matched to a gene: 8. The germline CDR1 and CDR2 sequences are MNHEY and SMNVEV (reference sequence). This CDR3 is 14 amino acids long. CDR3 nucleotides: TGTGCCAGCAGTATCGAGGCGGGAGGGTTCGAGCAGTACTTC. This encodes CASSIEAGGFEQYF.

The chain is built from TRBV6-5 and TRBJ2-7, with 12 bases matching TRBD2. V trimming: 6 bases; J trimming: 1 base; junction bases outside the gene matches: 4. The germline V gene has CDR1 MNHEY and CDR2 SVGAGI. This CDR3 region has 15 residues. The CDR3 is CASSRLAGESYEQYF. The CDR3 nucleotides are TGTGCCAGCAGCCGACTAGCGGGAGAGTCCTACGAGCAGTACTTC.

V and J are TRBV7-8 and TRBJ2-5, with 11 bases that match TRBD2. Germline V gives CDR1 SGHVS, CDR2 FQNEAQ. The CDR3 totals 15 residues. Trimming took 1 base from V and 5 from J; bases not matched to a gene: 3. Here the CDR3 DNA reads TGTGCCAGCAGCTTAGGGGCTAGCGGGAGGGAGACCCAGTACTTC. Its translation: CASSLGASGRETQYF.

This clone was found a few times. The chain links TRBV11-1 to TRBJ2-3, with D uncertain. The germline gives CDR1 SGHAT, CDR2 FQDESV (reference sequence). This CDR3 has 14 amino acids. The V gene lost 5 bases and the J gene lost 2 bases, with 11 bases spanning the gap. The CDR3 DNA reads TGTGCCAGCAGCCCCCTAGGAGACACAGATACGCAGTATTTT. Translating gives CASSPLGDTDTQYF.

This rearrangement joins TRBV5-6 to TRBJ2-3; D unresolved. The germline V gene encodes CDR1 SGHDT and CDR2 YYEEEE. The CDR3 runs to 14 residues. Deletions cut 4 bases from V and 3 bases from J, with 12 bases between. The CDR3 region is CASSDSTRTDTQYF. CDR3 DNA: TGTGCCAGCAGCGACTCAACCCGGACAGATACGCAGTATTTT.

V is TRBV19 and J is TRBJ2-1; D is unresolved. V gave up 0 bases and J gave up 6 bases, with 18 bases separating them. CDR1 and CDR2 from the germline V gene are LNHDA and SQIVND (reference sequence). This CDR3 is 17 amino acids long. CDR3 amino acids: CASSIDGPAESGNEQFF. DNA for the CDR3: TGTGCCAGTAGTATAGACGGGCCGGCGGAGTCGGGCAATGAGCAGTTCTTC. The full variable domain, rest sourced from reference TRBV19 and TRBJ2-1, is DGGITQSPKYLFRKEGQNVTLSCEQNLNHDAMYWYRQDPGQGLRLIYYSQIVNDFQKGDIAEGYSVSREKKESFPLTVTSAQKNPTAFYLCASSIDGPAESGNEQFFGPGTRLTVL.

This clone was seen a single time. The CDR3 loop is CASSGWPVAPDTDTQYF. CDR3 coding DNA: TGTGCCAGCAGTGGCTGGCCCGTAGCTCCCGACACAGATACGCAGTATTTT. J is TRBJ2-3 and V is TRBV6-1; D is ambiguous. Trimming took 4 bases from V and 2 from J, leaving 19 bases between them. Germline V lookup: CDR1 MNHNS, CDR2 SASEGT. The CDR3 spans 17 residues.

The chain couples TRBV11-2 to TRBJ2-1; possibly TRBD1 for D (6 bases). V dropped 1 base and J dropped 4 bases, with 17 bases sitting between them. CDR3 size: 17 residues. Germline V CDR1 and CDR2: SGHAT, FQNNGV. DNA for the CDR3: TGTGCCAGCAGCTTAGTATCCTACAGGGTCCCTTACAATGAGCAGTTCTTC. It codes for CASSLVSYRVPYNEQFF.

This chain links TRBV29-1 with TRBJ1-1, with a tentative D call TRBD1 (5 bases). V gave up 5 bases and J gave up 6 bases, with 16 bases separating them. Germline CDR1 and CDR2: SQVTM and ANQGSEA. The CDR3 loop spans 13 amino acids. The CDR3 DNA reads as TGCAGCGTTTTTCTACAGGATCTCGCTGAAGCTTTCTTT. It codes for CSVFLQDLAEAFF.

CDR3 protein: CASSLSIWSDEQYF. CDR3 bases: TGTGCCAGCAGTTTATCGATCTGGTCCGACGAGCAGTACTTC. The V gene is TRBV27, the J gene TRBJ2-7, with unresolved D. Deletions cut 0 bases from V and 5 bases from J, with 11 bases between. CDR1 is MNHEY and CDR2 is SMNVEV in the germline V gene (reference sequence). The CDR3 runs 14 residues.